This T cell receptor beta chain came from a study of cytomegalovirus exposure and HLA in healthy donors. Study results and caveats: The study reported that TCR beta sequences accurately predicted HLA-A and HLA-B alleles in most subjects. Analysis was carried out at a later point, and it linked a missense DCLRE1C variant to TCR beta V- and J-gene trimming. The listing of roughly 160 TCR beta chains classed them as cytomegalovirus-associated.

PCR amplification relied on 60 Vbeta primers (plus 13 Jbeta primers). Sequencing was performed with immunoSEQ multiplex PCR; in TCRdb, only in-frame clones are kept and a portion is missing. The repertoire consists of about 65,000 clones, with around four fifths occurring once and the leading ten covering 3%. The length of the CDR3 is 15 residues. Trimming shortened V by 3 bases and J by 0 bases, and 10 bases separated the two germline ends. Germline CDR1 reads SGHNT; CDR2 reads YENEEA. On this clone itself: Its antigen is undetermined.

This TCR was sampled from a girl aged 5-17 years in good health and CMV-seropositive. The rearrangement links TRBV11-3 to TRBJ2-3, with no clear D. Sequenced input: PBMCs. In DNA form, the CDR3 reads TGTGCCAGCAGCTTCGACTTTTCTAGCACAGATACGCAGTATTTT. Its translation: CASSFDFSSTDTQYF.